These 10 T cell receptor beta chains were all obtained from the same sample, sequenced in a study of blood T cell repertoires in COVID-19. The repertoire was sequenced with immunoSEQ multiplex PCR; TCRdb's copy has only in-frame clones and lacks some. This sample has approximately 140,000 clones, with roughly 90% found just once. Sequences were obtained from peripheral blood. The origin of the receptors is a man between 45 and 60 years old with active or convalescent COVID-19.

The CDR3 DNA sequence: TGTGCCAGCAGTTATTCGGTCTCCGTGTACGAGCAGTACTTC. Translating it yields CASSYSVSVYEQYF. The chain links TRBV6-5 to TRBJ2-7; D is unclear. CDR3 length: 14 residues. Trimming shortened V by 3 bases and J by 4 bases, and 13 bases separated the two germline ends. Looked up from germline, CDR1 is MNHEY and CDR2 is SVGAGI.

The rearrangement links TRBV29-1 to TRBJ2-1, with D maybe TRBD2 (6 bases). Per germline, CDR1 SQVTM and CDR2 ANQGSEA. V lost 7 bases, J lost 3 bases, and 10 bases lay in between. There are 12 residues in the CDR3. CDR3 sequence: CSAIAVYNEQFF. The CDR3 coding sequence is TGCAGCGCCATAGCGGTCTACAATGAGCAGTTCTTC.

The chain has TRBV7-2 and TRBJ1-6; no clear D. The CDR3 runs 16 residues. The germline gives CDR1 SGHTA, CDR2 FQGNSA. V lost 5 bases, J lost 10 bases, and 21 bases lay in between. The CDR3 here is CASSPRLVLPQSPLHF. The CDR3 coding sequence is TGTGCCAGCAGCCCCCGCCTTGTCCTCCCCCAGTCACCCCTCCACTTT. The whole variable domain, filled in from reference TRBV7-2 and TRBJ1-6, reads GAGVSQSPSNKVTEKGKDVELRCDPISGHTALYWYRQSLGQGLEFLIYFQGNSAPDKSGLPSDRFSAERTGGSVSTLTIQRTQQEDSAVYLCASSPRLVLPQSPLHFGNGTRLTVT.

This chain links TRBV19 with TRBJ2-4; TRBD1 is a possible D gene (5 bases). The germline V gene encodes CDR1 LNHDA and CDR2 SQIVND (reference sequence). V lost 5 bases, J lost 5 bases, and 7 bases lay in between. This CDR3 has 12 residues. In DNA, the CDR3 is TGTGCCAGTAGTGACAGACAAAACATTCAGTACTTC. It yields the protein CASSDRQNIQYF.

This rearrangement joins TRBV30 to TRBJ1-1; tentatively, D is TRBD1 (6 bases). The V and J ends lost 8 bases and 6 bases respectively, with 16 bases between them. The CDR3 is 12 residues long. Germline V CDR1 and CDR2: GTSNPN, SVGIG (reference sequence). The CDR3 DNA sequence: TGTGCCCAAAAACAGGGTAGCGCTGAAGCTTTCTTT. This gives the protein CAQKQGSAEAFF.

The count of this clone is one. The chain links TRBV4-1 to TRBJ1-4; a weak D match, TRBD1 (5 bases). With 1 base removed from V and 3 bases from J, the gap between germline ends came to 12 bases. The germline CDR1 and CDR2 sequences are MGHRA and YSYEKL. The CDR3 has 16 amino acids. The CDR3 loop is CASSQVGGVANEKLFF. Here the CDR3 DNA reads TGCGCCAGCAGCCAAGTCGGGGGAGTAGCTAATGAAAAACTGTTTTTT.

The rearrangement joins TRBV6-2 or TRBV6-3 to TRBJ2-7, with a tentative D call TRBD1 (6 bases). Looked up from germline, CDR1 is MNHEY and CDR2 is SVGEGT. V was shortened by 6 bases and J by 3 bases, with 9 bases between the two germline ends. The length of the CDR3 is 12 residues. The CDR3 DNA reads TGTGCCAGCAGCCCAGGGGACTACGAGCAGTACTTC. Amino acid sequence: CASSPGDYEQYF.

The rearrangement links TRBV6-5 to TRBJ2-7; no clear D gene. Germline V gene data show CDR1 as MNHEY and CDR2 as SVGAGI. V was shortened by 3 bases and J by 5 bases, with 14 bases between the two germline ends. The CDR3 loop spans 14 amino acids. The CDR3 loop reads CASSYDQTRNEQYF. The DNA for the CDR3 is TGTGCCAGCAGTTATGATCAGACACGCAACGAGCAGTACTTC.

The J gene is TRBJ2-2, the V gene TRBV6-5; the match to TRBD2 covers 7 bases. This CDR3 comprises 14 residues. Trimming removed 5 bases from V and 2 bases from J; junction bases left unmatched: 2. The germline gives CDR1 MNHEY, CDR2 SVGAGI. The DNA for the CDR3 is TGTGCCAGCAGTAGCGGGATTAACACCGGGGAGCTGTTTTTT. Amino acids: CASSSGINTGELFF.

There are a few counts of this clone. The rearrangement links TRBV2 to TRBJ2-5, with 12 bases matching TRBD2. Germline-derived CDR1 and CDR2 are SNHLY and FYNNEI. The CDR3 extends over 18 amino acids. V trimming: 5 bases; J trimming: 1 base; junction bases outside the gene matches: 11. The CDR3 here is CASSPGGLAGGVQETQYF. The CDR3 bases are TGTGCCAGCAGTCCGGGAGGTCTAGCGGGAGGGGTCCAAGAGACCCAGTACTTC.